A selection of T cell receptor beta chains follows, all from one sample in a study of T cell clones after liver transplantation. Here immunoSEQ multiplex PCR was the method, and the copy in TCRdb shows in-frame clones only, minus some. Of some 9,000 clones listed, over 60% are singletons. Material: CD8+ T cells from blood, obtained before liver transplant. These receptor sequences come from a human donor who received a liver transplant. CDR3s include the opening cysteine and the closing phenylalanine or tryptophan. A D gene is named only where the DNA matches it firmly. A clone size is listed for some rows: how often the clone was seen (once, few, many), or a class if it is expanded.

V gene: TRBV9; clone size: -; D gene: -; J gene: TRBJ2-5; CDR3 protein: CASKLIRDPETQYF; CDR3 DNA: TGTGCCAGCAAATTGATCCGGGACCCAGAGACCCAGTACTTC
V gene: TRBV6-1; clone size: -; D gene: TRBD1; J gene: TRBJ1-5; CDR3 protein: CASSGVTGSEPQHF; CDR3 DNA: TGTGCCAGCAGTGGAGTGACAGGGAGTGAGCCCCAGCATTTT
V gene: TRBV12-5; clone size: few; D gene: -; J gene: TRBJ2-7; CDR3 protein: CASGPVGPRYEQYF; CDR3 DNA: TGTGCTAGTGGTCCCGTGGGGCCCCGCTACGAGCAGTACTTC
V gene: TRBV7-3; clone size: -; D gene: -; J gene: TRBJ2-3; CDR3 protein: CASSLTSAGYDTQYF; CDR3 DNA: TGTGCCAGCAGCTTAACTAGCGCTGGCTACGATACGCAGTATTTT
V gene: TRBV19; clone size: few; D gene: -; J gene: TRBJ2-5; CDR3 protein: CASSIYGNQETQYF; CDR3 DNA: TGTGCCAGTAGTATATACGGAAACCAAGAGACCCAGTACTTC
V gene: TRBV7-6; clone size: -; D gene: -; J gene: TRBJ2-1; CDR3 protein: CASSFEVDNEQFF; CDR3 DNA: TGTGCCAGCAGCTTCGAAGTTGACAATGAGCAGTTCTTC
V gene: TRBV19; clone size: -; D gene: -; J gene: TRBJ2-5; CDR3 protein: CASSAWTGREETQYF; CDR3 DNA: TGTGCCAGTAGTGCCTGGACAGGGAGGGAGGAGACCCAGTACTTC
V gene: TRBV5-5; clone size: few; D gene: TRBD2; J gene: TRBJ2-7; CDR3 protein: CASSLALAGWYEQYF; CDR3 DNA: TGTGCCAGCAGCTTAGCTCTAGCGGGTTGGTACGAGCAGTACTTC
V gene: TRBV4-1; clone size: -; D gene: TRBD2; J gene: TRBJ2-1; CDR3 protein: CASSQDRLAGGDQQFF; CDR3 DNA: TGCGCCAGCAGCCAAGATAGGCTAGCGGGAGGGGATCAGCAGTTCTTC
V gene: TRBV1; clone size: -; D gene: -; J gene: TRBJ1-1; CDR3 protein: CTSSQVLTGGRVNTEAFF; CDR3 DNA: TGCACCAGCAGCCAAGTTTTAACAGGGGGCCGAGTGAACACTGAAGCTTTCTTT
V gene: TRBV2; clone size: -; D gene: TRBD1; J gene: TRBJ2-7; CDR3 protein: CAIPGQGYEQYF; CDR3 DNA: TGTGCCATCCCAGGACAGGGGTACGAGCAGTACTTC
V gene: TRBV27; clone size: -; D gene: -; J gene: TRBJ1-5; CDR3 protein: CASSRSNQPQHF; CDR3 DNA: TGTGCCAGCAGCAGATCCAATCAGCCCCAGCATTTT
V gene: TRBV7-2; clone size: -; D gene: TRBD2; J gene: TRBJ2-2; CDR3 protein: CASSLGLAGSSNTGELFF; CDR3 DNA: TGTGCCAGCAGCTTGGGCCTAGCGGGGTCCTCGAACACCGGGGAGCTGTTTTTT
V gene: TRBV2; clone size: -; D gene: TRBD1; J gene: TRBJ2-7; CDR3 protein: CASSEVFGQGNSYEQYF; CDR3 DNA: TGTGCCAGCAGTGAAGTTTTTGGACAGGGGAACTCCTACGAGCAGTACTTC
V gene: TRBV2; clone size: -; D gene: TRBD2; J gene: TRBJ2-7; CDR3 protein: CASSGLAASYEQYF; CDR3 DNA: TGTGCCAGCAGCGGACTAGCGGCCTCCTACGAGCAGTACTTC
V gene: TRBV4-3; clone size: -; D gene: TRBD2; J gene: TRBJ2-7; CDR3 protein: CASSPGGVGSYEQYF; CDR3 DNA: TGCGCCAGCAGCCCTGGGGGGGTGGGTTCCTACGAGCAGTACTTC
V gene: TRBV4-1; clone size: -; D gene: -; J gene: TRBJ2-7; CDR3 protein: CASSLSLRVTEQYF; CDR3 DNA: TGCGCCAGCAGCCTAAGCCTCAGGGTAACCGAGCAGTACTTC
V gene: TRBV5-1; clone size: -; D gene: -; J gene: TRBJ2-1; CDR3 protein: CASSLFQGGNEQFF; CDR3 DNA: TGCGCCAGCAGCTTGTTTCAGGGGGGCAATGAGCAGTTCTTC
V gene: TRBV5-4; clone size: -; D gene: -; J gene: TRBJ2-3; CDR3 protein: CASSLRQDFTDTQYF; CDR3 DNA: TGTGCCAGCAGCTTGCGCCAGGATTTCACAGATACGCAGTATTTT
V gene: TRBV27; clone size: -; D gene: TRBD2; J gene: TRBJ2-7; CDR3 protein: CASSFGTSGYEQYF; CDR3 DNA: TGTGCCAGCAGTTTCGGGACTAGCGGCTACGAGCAGTACTTC
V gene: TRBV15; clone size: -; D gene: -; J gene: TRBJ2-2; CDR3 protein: CATSRSPAGGQAGELFF; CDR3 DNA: TGTGCCACCAGCAGGAGCCCCGCCGGGGGGCAAGCCGGGGAGCTGTTTTTT
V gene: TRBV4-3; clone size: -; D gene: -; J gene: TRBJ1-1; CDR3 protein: CASSQAFVGGTEAFF; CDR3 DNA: TGCGCCAGCAGCCAAGCCTTCGTGGGGGGCACTGAAGCTTTCTTT
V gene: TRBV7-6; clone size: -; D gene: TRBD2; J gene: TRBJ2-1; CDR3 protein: CASSFKGLDRAEQFF; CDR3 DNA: TGTGCCAGCAGCTTTAAGGGACTAGATAGGGCTGAGCAGTTCTTC
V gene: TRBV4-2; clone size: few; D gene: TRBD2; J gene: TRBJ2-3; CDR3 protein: CASSQEKAGGPDTQYF; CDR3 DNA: TGTGCCAGCAGCCAAGAAAAAGCGGGAGGGCCGGATACGCAGTATTTT
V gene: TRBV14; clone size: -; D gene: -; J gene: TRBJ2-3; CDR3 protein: CASSQDKMGWTDTQYF; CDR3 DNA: TGTGCCAGCAGCCAAGATAAAATGGGGTGGACAGATACGCAGTATTTT
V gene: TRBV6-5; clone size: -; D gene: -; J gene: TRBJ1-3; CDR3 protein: CASSYSGGNTIYF; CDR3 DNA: TGTGCCAGCAGTTACTCCGGCGGAAACACCATATATTTT
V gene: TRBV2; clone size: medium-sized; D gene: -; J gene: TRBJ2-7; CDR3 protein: CAGTSPDRYEQYF; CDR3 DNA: TGTGCCGGGACAAGCCCAGATCGGTACGAGCAGTACTTC
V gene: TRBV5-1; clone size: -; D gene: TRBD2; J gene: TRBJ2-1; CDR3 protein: CASSTGLAGYNEQFF; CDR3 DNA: TGCGCCAGCAGCACGGGACTAGCGGGGTACAATGAGCAGTTCTTC
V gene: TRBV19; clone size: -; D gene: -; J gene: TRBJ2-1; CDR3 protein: CASSQPELGPYNEQFF; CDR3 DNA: TGTGCCAGTAGCCAACCGGAGCTCGGACCCTACAATGAGCAGTTCTTC
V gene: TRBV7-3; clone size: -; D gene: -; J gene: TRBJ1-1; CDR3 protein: CASSLSSMAEAFF; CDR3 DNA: TGTGCCAGCAGCTTAAGTAGCATGGCTGAAGCTTTCTTT
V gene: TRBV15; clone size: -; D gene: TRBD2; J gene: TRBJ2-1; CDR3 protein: CATRLPALADNEQFF; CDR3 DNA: TGTGCCACCAGGTTACCTGCACTAGCGGACAATGAGCAGTTCTTC
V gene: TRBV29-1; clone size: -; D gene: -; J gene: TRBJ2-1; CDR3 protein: CSVEAEQFF; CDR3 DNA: TGCAGCGTTGAAGCTGAGCAGTTCTTC
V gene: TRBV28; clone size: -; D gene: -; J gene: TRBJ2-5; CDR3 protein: CASSPRASFQETQYF; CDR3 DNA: TGTGCCAGCAGTCCCCGGGCCAGTTTCCAAGAGACCCAGTACTTC